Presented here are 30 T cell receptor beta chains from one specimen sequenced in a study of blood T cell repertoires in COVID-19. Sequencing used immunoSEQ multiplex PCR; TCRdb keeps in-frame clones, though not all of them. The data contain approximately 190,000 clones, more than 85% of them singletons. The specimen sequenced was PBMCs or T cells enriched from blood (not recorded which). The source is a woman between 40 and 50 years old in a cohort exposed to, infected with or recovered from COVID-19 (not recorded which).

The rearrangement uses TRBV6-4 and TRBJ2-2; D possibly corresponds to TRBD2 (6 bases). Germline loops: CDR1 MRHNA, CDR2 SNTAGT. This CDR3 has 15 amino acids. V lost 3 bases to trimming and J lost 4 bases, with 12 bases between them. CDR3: CASSEELAVTGELFF. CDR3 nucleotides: TGTGCCAGCAGTGAAGAGTTAGCGGTCACCGGGGAGCTGTTTTTT.

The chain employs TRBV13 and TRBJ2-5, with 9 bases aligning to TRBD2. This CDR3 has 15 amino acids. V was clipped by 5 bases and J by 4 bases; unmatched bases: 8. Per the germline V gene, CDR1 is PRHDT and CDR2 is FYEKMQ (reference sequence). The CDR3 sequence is CASSAAGGSRETQYF. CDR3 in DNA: TGTGCCAGCAGCGCCGCGGGGGGGTCGAGAGAGACCCAGTACTTC.

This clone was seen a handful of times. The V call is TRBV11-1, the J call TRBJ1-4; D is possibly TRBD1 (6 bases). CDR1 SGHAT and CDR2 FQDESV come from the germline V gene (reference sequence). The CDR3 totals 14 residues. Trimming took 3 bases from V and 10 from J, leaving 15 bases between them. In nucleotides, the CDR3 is TGTGCCAGCAGCTTGGGACCTCAGGGGATAAAACTGTTTTTT. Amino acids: CASSLGPQGIKLFF.

DNA for the CDR3: TGTGCCAGCACCGATAGCGGGGGGGCTTACAATGAGCAGTTCTTC. Its protein is CASTDSGGAYNEQFF. The chain employs TRBV6-5 and TRBJ2-1, with 11 bases identical to TRBD2. With 7 bases clipped from V and 4 bases from J, the junction kept 6 bases outside the gene matches. The CDR3 consists of 15 residues. The germline CDR1 and CDR2 sequences are MNHEY and SVGAGI.

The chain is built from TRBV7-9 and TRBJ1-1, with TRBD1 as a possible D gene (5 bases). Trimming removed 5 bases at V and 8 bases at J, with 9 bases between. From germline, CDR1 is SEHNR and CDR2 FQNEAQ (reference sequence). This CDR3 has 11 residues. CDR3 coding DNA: TGTGCCAGCAGCATACAGGAAGAAGCTTTCTTT. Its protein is CASSIQEEAFF.

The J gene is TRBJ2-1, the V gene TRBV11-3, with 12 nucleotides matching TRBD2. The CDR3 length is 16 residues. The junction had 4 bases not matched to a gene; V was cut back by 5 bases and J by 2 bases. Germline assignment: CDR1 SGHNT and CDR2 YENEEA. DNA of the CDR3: TGTGCCAGCAGCCCCTGGACTAGCGGGACCTACAATGAGCAGTTCTTC. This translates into CASSPWTSGTYNEQFF.

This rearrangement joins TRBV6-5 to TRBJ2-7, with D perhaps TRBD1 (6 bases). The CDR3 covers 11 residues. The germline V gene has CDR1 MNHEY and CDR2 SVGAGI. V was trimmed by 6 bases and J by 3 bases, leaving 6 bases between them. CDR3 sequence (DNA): TGTGCCAGCAGACAGGGCTACGAGCAGTACTTC. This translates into CASRQGYEQYF.

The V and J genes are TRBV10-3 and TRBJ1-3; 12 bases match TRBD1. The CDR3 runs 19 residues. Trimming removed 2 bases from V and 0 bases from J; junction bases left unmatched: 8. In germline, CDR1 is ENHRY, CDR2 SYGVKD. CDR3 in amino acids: CAISEPGQGAPPSGNTIYF. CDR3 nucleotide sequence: TGTGCCATCAGTGAGCCGGGACAGGGGGCTCCCCCCTCTGGAAACACCATATATTTT.

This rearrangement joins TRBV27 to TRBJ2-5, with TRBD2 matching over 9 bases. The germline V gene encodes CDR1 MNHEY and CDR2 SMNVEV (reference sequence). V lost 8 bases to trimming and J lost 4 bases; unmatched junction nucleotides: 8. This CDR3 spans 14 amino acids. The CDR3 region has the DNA TGTGCCAGCCGCAGCAGCGGGGGGCCAGAGACCCAGTACTTC. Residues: CASRSSGGPETQYF.

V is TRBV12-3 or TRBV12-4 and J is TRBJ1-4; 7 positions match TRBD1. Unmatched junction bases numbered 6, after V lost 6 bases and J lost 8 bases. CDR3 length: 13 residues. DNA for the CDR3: TGTGCCAGCAGCGACAGGGACTGCGAAAAACTGTTTTTT. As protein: CASSDRDCEKLFF.

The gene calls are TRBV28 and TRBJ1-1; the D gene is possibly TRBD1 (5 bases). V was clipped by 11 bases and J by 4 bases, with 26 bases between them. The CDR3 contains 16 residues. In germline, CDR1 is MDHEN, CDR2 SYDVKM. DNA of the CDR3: TGTGCCTCAAGACCCGCGGGGACTGGGCTTAGCACTGAAGCTTTCTTT. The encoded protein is CASRPAGTGLSTEAFF.

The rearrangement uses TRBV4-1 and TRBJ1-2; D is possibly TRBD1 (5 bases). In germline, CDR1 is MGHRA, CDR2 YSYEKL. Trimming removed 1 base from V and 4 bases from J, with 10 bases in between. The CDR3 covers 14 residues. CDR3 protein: CASSQGRGSYGYTF. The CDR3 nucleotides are TGCGCCAGCAGCCAAGGACGGGGGTCCTATGGCTACACCTTC.

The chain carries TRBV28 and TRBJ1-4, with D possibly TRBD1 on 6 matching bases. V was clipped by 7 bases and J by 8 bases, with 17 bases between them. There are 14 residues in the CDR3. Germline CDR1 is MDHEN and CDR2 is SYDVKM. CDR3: CASTPTGGGEKLFF. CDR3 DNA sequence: TGTGCCAGCACGCCGACGGGGGGCGGCGAAAAACTGTTTTTT.

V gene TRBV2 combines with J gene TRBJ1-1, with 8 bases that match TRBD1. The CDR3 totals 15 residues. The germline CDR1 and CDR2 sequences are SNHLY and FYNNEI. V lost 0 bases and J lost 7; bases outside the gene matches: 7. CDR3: CASSEALGQDVEAFF. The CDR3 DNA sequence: TGTGCCAGCAGTGAAGCGCTGGGACAGGATGTTGAAGCTTTCTTT. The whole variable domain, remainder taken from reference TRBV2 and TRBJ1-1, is EPEVTQTPSHQVTQMGQEVILRCVPISNHLYFYWYRQILGQKVEFLVSFYNNEISEKSEIFDDQFSVERPDGSNFTLKIRSTKLEDSAMYFCASSEALGQDVEAFFGQGTRLTVV.

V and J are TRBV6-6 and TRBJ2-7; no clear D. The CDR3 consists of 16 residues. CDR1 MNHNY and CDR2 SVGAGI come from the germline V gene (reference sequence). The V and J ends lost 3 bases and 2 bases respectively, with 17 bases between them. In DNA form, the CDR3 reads TGTGCCAGCAGTTATTCGGTCACAGAACCTCCCTACGAGCAGTACTTC. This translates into CASSYSVTEPPYEQYF.

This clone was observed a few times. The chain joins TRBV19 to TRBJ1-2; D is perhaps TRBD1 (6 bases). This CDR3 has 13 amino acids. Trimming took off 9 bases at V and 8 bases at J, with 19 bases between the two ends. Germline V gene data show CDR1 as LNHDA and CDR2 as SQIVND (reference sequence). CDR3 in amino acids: CASRLGGAHGYTF. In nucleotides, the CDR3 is TGTGCCAGCCGCCTTGGGGGGGCGCACGGCTACACCTTC.

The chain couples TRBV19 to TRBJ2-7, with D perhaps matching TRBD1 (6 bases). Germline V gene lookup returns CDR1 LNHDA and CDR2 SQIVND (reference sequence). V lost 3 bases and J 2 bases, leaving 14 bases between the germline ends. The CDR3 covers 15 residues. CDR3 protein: CASSIGRGYTYEQYF. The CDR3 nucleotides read TGTGCCAGTAGTATCGGCAGGGGTTATACCTACGAGCAGTACTTC.

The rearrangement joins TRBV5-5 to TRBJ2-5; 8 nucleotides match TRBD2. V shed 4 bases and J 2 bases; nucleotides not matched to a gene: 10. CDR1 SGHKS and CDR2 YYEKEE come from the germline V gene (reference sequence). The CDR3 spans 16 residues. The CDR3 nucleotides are TGTGCCAGCAGCCCAGGACTAGCCGACCAACAAGAGACCCAGTACTTC. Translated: CASSPGLADQQETQYF.

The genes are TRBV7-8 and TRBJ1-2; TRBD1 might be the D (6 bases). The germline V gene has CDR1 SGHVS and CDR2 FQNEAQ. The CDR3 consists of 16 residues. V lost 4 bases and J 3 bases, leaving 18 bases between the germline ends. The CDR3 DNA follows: TGTGCCAGCAGCTCGAGGAACAGGGACCCCCACTATGGCTACACCTTC. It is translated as CASSSRNRDPHYGYTF.

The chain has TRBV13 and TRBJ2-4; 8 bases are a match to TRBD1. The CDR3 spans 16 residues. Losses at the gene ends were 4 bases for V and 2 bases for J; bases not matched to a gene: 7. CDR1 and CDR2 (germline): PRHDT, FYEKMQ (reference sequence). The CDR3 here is CASSSTGGETKNIQYF. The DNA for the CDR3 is TGTGCCAGCAGCTCTACAGGGGGTGAGACCAAAAACATTCAGTACTTC.

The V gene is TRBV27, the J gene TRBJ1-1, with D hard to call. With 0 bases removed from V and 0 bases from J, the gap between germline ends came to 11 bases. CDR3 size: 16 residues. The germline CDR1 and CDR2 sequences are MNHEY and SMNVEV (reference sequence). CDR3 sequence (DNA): TGTGCCAGCAGTTTATCCCTATGGCGGATGAACACTGAAGCTTTCTTT. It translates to CASSLSLWRMNTEAFF.

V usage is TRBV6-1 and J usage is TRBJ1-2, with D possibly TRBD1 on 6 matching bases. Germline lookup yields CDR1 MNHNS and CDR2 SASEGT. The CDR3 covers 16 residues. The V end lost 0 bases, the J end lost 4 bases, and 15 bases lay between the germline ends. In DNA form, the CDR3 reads TGTGCCAGCAGTGAAGCGCTTAATCAGGGGTCCTATGGCTACACCTTC. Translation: CASSEALNQGSYGYTF.

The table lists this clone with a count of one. CDR3 nucleotide sequence: TGTGCCAGCAGTTACTCGCAGGCTACTGGCTACACCTTC. Encoded protein: CASSYSQATGYTF. The V and J genes are TRBV6-5 and TRBJ1-2; D gene ambiguous. V was clipped by 0 bases and J by 7 bases, with 9 bases between them. This CDR3 contains 13 residues. In germline, CDR1 is MNHEY, CDR2 SVGAGI.

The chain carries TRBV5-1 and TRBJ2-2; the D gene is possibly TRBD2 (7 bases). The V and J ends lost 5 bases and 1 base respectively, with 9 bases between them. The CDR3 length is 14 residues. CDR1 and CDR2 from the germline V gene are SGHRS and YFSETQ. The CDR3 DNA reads TGCGCCAGCAGGGGGGGGCAGAACACCGGGGAGCTGTTTTTT. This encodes CASRGGQNTGELFF.

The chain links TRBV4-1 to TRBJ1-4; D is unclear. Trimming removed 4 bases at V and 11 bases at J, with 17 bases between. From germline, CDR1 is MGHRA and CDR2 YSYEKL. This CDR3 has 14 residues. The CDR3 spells CASSPEGAHLKLFF. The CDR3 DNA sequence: TGCGCCAGCAGCCCCGAAGGAGCCCACCTGAAACTGTTTTTT.

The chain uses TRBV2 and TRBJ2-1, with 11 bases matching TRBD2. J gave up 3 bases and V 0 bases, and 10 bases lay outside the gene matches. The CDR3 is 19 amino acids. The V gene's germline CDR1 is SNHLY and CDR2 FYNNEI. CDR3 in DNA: TGTGCCAGCAGTGAAGCGCTTCTCCGTAGCGGGAGGGACTACAATGAGCAGTTCTTC. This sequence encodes CASSEALLRSGRDYNEQFF.

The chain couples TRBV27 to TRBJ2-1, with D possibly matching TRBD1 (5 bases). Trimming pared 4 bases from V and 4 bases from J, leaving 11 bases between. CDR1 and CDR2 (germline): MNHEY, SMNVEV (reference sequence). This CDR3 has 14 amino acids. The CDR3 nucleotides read TGTGCCAGCAGTTCCCAGGGCACTTACAATGAGCAGTTCTTC. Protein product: CASSSQGTYNEQFF.

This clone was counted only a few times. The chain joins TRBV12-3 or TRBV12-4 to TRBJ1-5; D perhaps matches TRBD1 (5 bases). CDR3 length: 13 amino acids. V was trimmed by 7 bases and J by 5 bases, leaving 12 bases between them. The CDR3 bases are TGTGCCAGCACCTGGGGGGGGGATCAGCCCCAGCATTTT. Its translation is CASTWGGDQPQHF.

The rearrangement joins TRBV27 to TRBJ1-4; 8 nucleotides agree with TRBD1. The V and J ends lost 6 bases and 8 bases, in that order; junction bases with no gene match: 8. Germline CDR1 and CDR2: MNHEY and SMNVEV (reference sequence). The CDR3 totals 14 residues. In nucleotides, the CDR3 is TGTGCCAGCAGCCGGACAGGGAGGGGAGAAAAACTGTTTTTT. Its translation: CASSRTGRGEKLFF.

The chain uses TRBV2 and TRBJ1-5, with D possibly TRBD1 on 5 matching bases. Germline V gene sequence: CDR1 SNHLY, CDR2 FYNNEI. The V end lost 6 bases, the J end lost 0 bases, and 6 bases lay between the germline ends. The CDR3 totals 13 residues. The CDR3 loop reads CASRQDSNQPQHF. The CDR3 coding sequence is TGTGCCAGCAGACAGGATAGCAATCAGCCCCAGCATTTT.